The next 23 T cell receptor beta chains were all read from a single sample in a study of blood T cells in healthy people across ages (dated by TCRdb to between 2014 and 2016). Receptor libraries were prepared by 5' RACE. The second PCR ran for roughly 6 to 11 cycles and used a J-beta primer mix along with a sample-barcoded 5' primer. Using fastp trimming at Q25 and MiXCR clonotype assembly, TCRdb reanalyzed the public sequencing data and kept in-frame beta chains. Each CDR3 protein appears once, grouped with its most common genes and DNA. Recorded for this sample are approximately 2,000,000 distinct CDR3 sequences; around 40% of them occurred a single time. The ten most abundant clones make up 20% to 25% of the sample. Sample: blood. The source is a human donor in good health.

The chain couples TRBV29-1 to TRBJ1-1; 10 bases are shared with TRBD1. This CDR3 is 13 amino acids long. Germline assignment: CDR1 SQVTM and CDR2 ANQGSEA. V was clipped by 6 bases and J by 6 bases; unmatched bases: 7. CDR3 sequence (DNA): TGCAGCGTCGGGACAGGGGTGGTCGCTGAAGCTTTCTTT. The encoded protein is CSVGTGVVAEAFF.

The chain is built from TRBV7-6 and TRBJ2-1; TRBD1 aligns across 9 bases. Germline lookup yields CDR1 SGHVS and CDR2 FNYEAQ. The CDR3 contains 15 residues. Unmatched junction bases numbered 7, after V lost 5 bases and J lost 5 bases. The CDR3 DNA reads TGTGCCAGCAGCGCGGGACAGGGTATAGACAATGAGCAGTTCTTC. It codes for CASSAGQGIDNEQFF.

This clonotype was picked up a small number of times. This rearrangement joins TRBV7-3 to TRBJ2-3; 7 nucleotides line up with TRBD1. J gave up 8 bases and V 1 base, and 6 bases lay outside the gene matches. Per germline, CDR1 SGHTA and CDR2 FQGTGA. The CDR3 runs to 14 residues. DNA of the CDR3: TGTGCCAGCAGCTTAAAGGGGGCCCCCGGTACGCAGTATTTT. It codes for CASSLKGAPGTQYF.

The chain couples TRBV7-6 to TRBJ2-7; 7 positions agree with TRBD1. Unmatched junction bases numbered 4, after V lost 7 bases and J lost 1 base. This CDR3 has 13 amino acids. Per the germline V gene, CDR1 is SGHVS and CDR2 is FNYEAQ. In nucleotides, the CDR3 is TGTGCCAGCAACCGGGGACAGTCCTACGAGCAGTACTTC. Protein: CASNRGQSYEQYF.

This chain links TRBV20-1 with TRBJ2-5; 7 bases fit TRBD1. After removal of 1 base from V and 5 bases from J, the junction contained 4 bases not matched to a gene. The CDR3 covers 13 residues. The V gene's germline CDR1 is DFQATT and CDR2 SNEGSKA (reference sequence). The DNA for the CDR3 is TGCAGTGCTAGAGGACTCAGGGGGGAGACCCAGTACTTC. Residues: CSARGLRGETQYF.

CDR3 sequence reads: CASSRRTQSGYTF. The CDR3 DNA follows: TGTGCCAGCAGCCGAAGGACGCAATCGGGCTACACCTTC. The chain uses TRBV11-3 and TRBJ1-2; no definite D call. The CDR3 is 13 amino acids. V was cut by 5 bases and J by 8 bases, with 15 bases left in between. From germline, CDR1 is SGHNT and CDR2 YENEEA.

The chain couples TRBV14 to TRBJ1-2; unclear D gene. CDR1 and CDR2 (germline): SGHDN, FVKESK. This CDR3 has 15 amino acids. V shed 5 bases and J shed 8 bases, with 21 bases lying between them. CDR3 in amino acids: CASSSYFDVGEGYTF. In DNA, the CDR3 is TGTGCCAGCAGCTCCTATTTTGACGTCGGCGAGGGCTACACCTTC.

This chain's CDR3 is CASSLTSVPYNEQFF. CDR3 DNA sequence: TGTGCCAGCAGTTTAACTAGCGTTCCCTACAATGAGCAGTTCTTC. The rearrangement links TRBV27 to TRBJ2-1; 7 nucleotides agree with TRBD2. The V and J ends lost 2 bases and 2 bases, in that order; junction bases with no gene match: 3. The CDR3 is 15 residues long. The germline gives CDR1 MNHEY, CDR2 SMNVEV (reference sequence).

In this sample, this clonotype turned up a few times. The chain joins TRBV29-1 to TRBJ2-3, with D tentatively TRBD1 (6 bases). The germline V and J ends were trimmed by 2 bases and 5 bases, with 20 bases remaining between them. Germline values: CDR1 SQVTM, CDR2 ANQGSEA. The CDR3 has 16 residues. CDR3 nucleotides: TGCAGCGTTGAATCGACAGGATTTGTTAACATAGATACGCAGTATTTT. It encodes CSVESTGFVNIDTQYF.

This chain links TRBV2 with TRBJ2-1; no clear D gene. Deletions cut 3 bases from V and 2 bases from J, with 11 bases between. CDR1 and CDR2 from the germline V gene are SNHLY and FYNNEI. There are 15 residues in the CDR3. The CDR3 sequence: CASSEGLGTYNEQFF. In DNA, the CDR3 is TGTGCCAGCAGTGAGGGGTTAGGAACCTACAATGAGCAGTTCTTC. The full variable domain, its missing parts supplied by reference TRBV2 and TRBJ2-1, is EPEVTQTPSHQVTQMGQEVILRCVPISNHLYFYWYRQILGQKVEFLVSFYNNEISEKSEIFDDQFSVERPDGSNFTLKIRSTKLEDSAMYFCASSEGLGTYNEQFFGPGTRLTVL.

The V and J genes are TRBV2 and TRBJ2-7; maybe TRBD2 (5 bases). The V gene's germline CDR1 is SNHLY and CDR2 FYNNEI. Trimming took off 9 bases at V and 0 bases at J, with 18 bases between the two ends. The length of the CDR3 is 15 residues. The CDR3 spells CASQYDGESSYEQYF. In nucleotides, the CDR3 is TGTGCCAGTCAGTACGACGGGGAATCCTCCTACGAGCAGTACTTC.

There are a few counts of this clonotype. The chain links TRBV6-6 to TRBJ1-2; D uncertain. Germline CDR1 and CDR2: MNHNY and SVGAGI (reference sequence). The V gene lost 0 bases and the J gene lost 8 bases, with 16 bases spanning the gap. There are 15 residues in the CDR3. The CDR3 is CASSYSSAINVGYTF. Here the CDR3 DNA reads TGTGCCAGCAGTTACTCTTCGGCAATAAATGTCGGCTACACCTTC.

Concerning this clonotype: At one end the junction does not follow the germline gene, possibly because of a read error. This sequence joins TRBV6-5 and TRBJ1-2, with D tentatively TRBD1 (6 bases). The CDR3 is 15 residues long. Per the germline V gene, CDR1 is MNHEY and CDR2 is SVGAGI. Here the CDR3 reads CAGSYSGGQIYGYTF. The CDR3 nucleotides read TGTGCCGGCAGTTACTCGGGGGGACAAATCTATGGCTACACCTTC.

This clonotype showed up just a few times. The chain joins TRBV12-3 or TRBV12-4 to TRBJ1-4; D gene uncertain. V was shortened by 7 bases and J by 8 bases, with 11 bases between the two germline ends. The CDR3 has 12 residues. CDR3 nucleotide sequence: TGTGCCAGCACCCCGGGCGCGGAAAAACTGTTTTTT. Translating gives CASTPGAEKLFF.

This clonotype was found a few times. The rearrangement uses TRBV4-1 and TRBJ2-5, with 8 bases fitting TRBD2. Germline assignment: CDR1 MGHRA and CDR2 YSYEKL. V lost 4 bases and J lost 11; bases outside the gene matches: 15. The CDR3 contains 15 residues. This CDR3 is CASSLSGLVYNEQYF. Written as DNA, the CDR3 is TGCGCCAGCAGCCTGTCGGGACTAGTCTACAATGAGCAGTACTTC.

The chain is built from TRBV5-1 and TRBJ1-1; tentative D call: TRBD1 (6 bases). CDR1 is SGHRS and CDR2 is YFSETQ in the germline V gene. V lost 1 base to trimming and J lost 6 bases, with 13 bases between them. The CDR3 extends over 14 amino acids. The CDR3 DNA is TGCGCCAGCAGCTTGCGAAGGCAGGGGTCTGAAGCTTTCTTT. It yields the protein CASSLRRQGSEAFF.

The chain links TRBV12-3 or TRBV12-4 to TRBJ2-3, with 8 nucleotides matching TRBD2. The junction had 18 bases not matched to a gene; V was cut back by 4 bases and J by 3 bases. The CDR3 is 19 residues long. The DNA for the CDR3 is TGTGCCAGCAGTTCTATCCTCGATAGGAGCGGGGGCCGGACAGATACGCAGTATTTT. It is translated as CASSSILDRSGGRTDTQYF.

This clonotype was seen more than once but under ten times. The chain employs TRBV20-1 and TRBJ2-1; 7 bases fit TRBD2. The V gene end was trimmed by 6 bases and the J gene end by 7 bases; junction bases not matched to a gene: 18. This CDR3 region has 16 residues. Germline CDR1 and CDR2: DFQATT and SNEGSKA (reference sequence). This CDR3 is CSAAGTPGREVNEQFF. CDR3 DNA sequence: TGCAGTGCCGCGGGAACTCCCGGCCGGGAGGTTAATGAGCAGTTCTTC.

This sequence joins TRBV5-1 and TRBJ1-2; a possible D gene is TRBD1 (6 bases). CDR3 length equals 14 residues. The V gene's germline CDR1 is SGHRS and CDR2 YFSETQ. Trimming shortened V by 3 bases and J by 3 bases, and 12 bases separated the two germline ends. DNA for the CDR3: TGCGCCAGCAGCTCTGGAAGGGGGGACTATGGCTACACCTTC. Translating it yields CASSSGRGDYGYTF. The whole variable domain, filled in from reference TRBV5-1 and TRBJ1-2, reads KAGVTQTPRYLIKTRGQQVTLSCSPISGHRSVSWYQQTPGQGLQFLFEYFSETQRNKGNFPGRFSGRQFSNSRSEMNVSTLELGDSALYLCASSSGRGDYGYTFGSGTRLTVV.

This clonotype has a single count. The chain has TRBV5-1 and TRBJ2-1, with 7 bases aligning to TRBD1. Germline V CDR1 and CDR2: SGHRS, YFSETQ. There are 13 residues in the CDR3. Unmatched junction bases numbered 7, after V lost 5 bases and J lost 8 bases. CDR3 bases: TGCGCCAGCAGGACAGGGTTGTGGGATGAGCAGTTCTTC. Protein: CASRTGLWDEQFF.

The chain employs TRBV6-5 and TRBJ1-5; D uncertain. This CDR3 has 16 amino acids. V lost 5 bases and J lost 2, with 16 bases in between. The germline gives CDR1 MNHEY, CDR2 SVGAGI. The CDR3 DNA sequence: TGTGCCAGCAGTCTAGAGGACCCGGGCGGCAATCAGCCCCAGCATTTT. Translated, it gives CASSLEDPGGNQPQHF.

The chain carries TRBV5-1 and TRBJ2-1, with TRBD2 matching over 8 bases. Germline loops: CDR1 SGHRS, CDR2 YFSETQ. This CDR3 is 16 amino acids long. J was trimmed by 8 bases and V by 4 bases; bases with no gene match: 14. In DNA, the CDR3 is TGCGCCAGCAGCCACCCCATATGGGCGGGGGGCCATGAGCAGTTCTTC. Protein product: CASSHPIWAGGHEQFF.

The chain recombines TRBV10-3 with TRBJ2-4, with unresolved D. Near its end, the DNA agrees better with TRBJ2-7, so the J call may be wrong. CDR3 length: 11 amino acids. Germline values: CDR1 ENHRY, CDR2 SYGVKD. Here the CDR3 reads CAISDQSEQYF. In nucleotides, the CDR3 is TGTGCCATCAGTGATCAGAGCGAGCAGTACTTC.